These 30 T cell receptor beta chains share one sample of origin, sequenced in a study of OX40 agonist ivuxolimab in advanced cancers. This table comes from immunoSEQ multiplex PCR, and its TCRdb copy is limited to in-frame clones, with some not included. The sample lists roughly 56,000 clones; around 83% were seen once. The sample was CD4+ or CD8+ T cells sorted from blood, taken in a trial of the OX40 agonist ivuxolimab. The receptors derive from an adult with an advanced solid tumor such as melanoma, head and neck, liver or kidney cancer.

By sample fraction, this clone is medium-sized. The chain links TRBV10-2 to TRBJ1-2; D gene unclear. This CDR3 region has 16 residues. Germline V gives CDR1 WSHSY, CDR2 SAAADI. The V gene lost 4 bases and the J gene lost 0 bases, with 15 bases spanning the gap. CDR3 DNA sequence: TGCGCCAGCAGTGGGGTTGGCGGAGGGCCTAACTATGGCTACACCTTC. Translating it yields CASSGVGGGPNYGYTF.

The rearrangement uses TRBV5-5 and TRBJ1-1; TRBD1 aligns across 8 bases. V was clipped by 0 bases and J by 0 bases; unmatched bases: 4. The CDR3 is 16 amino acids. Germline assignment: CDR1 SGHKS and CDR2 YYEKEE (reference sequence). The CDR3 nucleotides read TGTGCCAGCAGCTTGGCGCTGGACAGGGTGAACACTGAAGCTTTCTTT. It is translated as CASSLALDRVNTEAFF.

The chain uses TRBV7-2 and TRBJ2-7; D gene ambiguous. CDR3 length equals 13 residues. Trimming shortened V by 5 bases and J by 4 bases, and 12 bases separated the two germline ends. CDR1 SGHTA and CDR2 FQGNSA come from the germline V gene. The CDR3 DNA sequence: TGTGCCAGCAGCCGACTTGTAGGTTACGAGCAGTACTTC. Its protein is CASSRLVGYEQYF. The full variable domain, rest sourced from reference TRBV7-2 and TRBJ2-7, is GAGVSQSPSNKVTEKGKDVELRCDPISGHTALYWYRQSLGQGLEFLIYFQGNSAPDKSGLPSDRFSAERTGGSVSTLTIQRTQQEDSAVYLCASSRLVGYEQYFGPGTRLTVT.

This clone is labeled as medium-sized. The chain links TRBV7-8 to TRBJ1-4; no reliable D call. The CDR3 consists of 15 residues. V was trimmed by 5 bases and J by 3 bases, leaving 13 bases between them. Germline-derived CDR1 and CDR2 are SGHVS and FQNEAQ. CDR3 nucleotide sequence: TGTGCCAGCAGCCCCTTATGGGGTCCTAATGAAAAACTGTTTTTT. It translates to CASSPLWGPNEKLFF.

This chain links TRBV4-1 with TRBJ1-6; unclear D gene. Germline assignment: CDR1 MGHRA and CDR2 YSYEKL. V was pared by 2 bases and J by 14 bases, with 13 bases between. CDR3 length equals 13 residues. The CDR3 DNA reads TGCGCCAGCAGCCAATACCTCCGAGAGACCCTCCACTTT. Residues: CASSQYLRETLHF.

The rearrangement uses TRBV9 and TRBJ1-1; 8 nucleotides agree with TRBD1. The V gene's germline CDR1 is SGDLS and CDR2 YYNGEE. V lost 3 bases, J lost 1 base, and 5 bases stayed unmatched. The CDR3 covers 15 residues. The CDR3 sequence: CASSASGTGNTEAFF. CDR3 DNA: TGTGCCAGCAGCGCCTCCGGGACAGGGAACACTGAAGCTTTCTTT.

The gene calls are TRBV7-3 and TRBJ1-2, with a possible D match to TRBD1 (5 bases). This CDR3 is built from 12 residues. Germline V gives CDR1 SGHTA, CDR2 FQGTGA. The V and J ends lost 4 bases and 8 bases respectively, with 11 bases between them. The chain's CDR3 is CASSSGALGYTF. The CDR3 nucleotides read TGTGCCAGCAGCTCTGGGGCGTTAGGCTACACCTTC.

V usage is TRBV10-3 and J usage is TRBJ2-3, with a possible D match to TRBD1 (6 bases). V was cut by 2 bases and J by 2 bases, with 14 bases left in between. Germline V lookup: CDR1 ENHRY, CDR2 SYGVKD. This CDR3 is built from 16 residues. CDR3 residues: CAISEGARTATDTQYF. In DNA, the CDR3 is TGTGCCATCAGTGAGGGGGCGCGGACAGCCACAGATACGCAGTATTTT.

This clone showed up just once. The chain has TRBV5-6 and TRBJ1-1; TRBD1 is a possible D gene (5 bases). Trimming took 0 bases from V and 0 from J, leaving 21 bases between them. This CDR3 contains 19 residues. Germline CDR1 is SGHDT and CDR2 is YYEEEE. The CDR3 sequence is CASSLARGSQGPMNTEAFF. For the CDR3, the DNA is TGTGCCAGCAGCTTGGCACGCGGTTCGCAGGGCCCTATGAACACTGAAGCTTTCTTT.

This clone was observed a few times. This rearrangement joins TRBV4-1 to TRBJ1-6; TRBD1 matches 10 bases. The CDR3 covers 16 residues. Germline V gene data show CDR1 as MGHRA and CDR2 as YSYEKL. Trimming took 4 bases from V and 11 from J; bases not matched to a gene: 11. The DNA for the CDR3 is TGCGCCAGCAGCCGGGGCTCGACAGGGGGCTGGGCACCCCTCCACTTT. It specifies CASSRGSTGGWAPLHF.

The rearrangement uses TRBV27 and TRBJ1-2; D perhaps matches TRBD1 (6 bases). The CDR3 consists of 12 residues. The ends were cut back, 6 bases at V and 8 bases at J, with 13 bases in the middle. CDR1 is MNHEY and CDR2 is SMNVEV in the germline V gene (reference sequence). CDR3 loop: CASSRWGHGYTF. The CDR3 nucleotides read TGTGCCAGCAGCCGGTGGGGGCACGGCTACACCTTC.

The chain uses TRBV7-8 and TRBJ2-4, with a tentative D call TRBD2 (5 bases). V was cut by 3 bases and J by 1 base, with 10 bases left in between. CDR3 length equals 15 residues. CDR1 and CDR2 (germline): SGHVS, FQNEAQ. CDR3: CASSFTGMAKNIQYF. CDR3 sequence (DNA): TGTGCCAGCAGCTTTACCGGGATGGCCAAAAACATTCAGTACTTC.

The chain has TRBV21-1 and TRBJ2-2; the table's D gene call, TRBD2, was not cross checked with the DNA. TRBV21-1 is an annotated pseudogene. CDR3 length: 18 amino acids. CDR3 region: CASSSLASGGAVTGELFF. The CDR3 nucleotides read TGTGCCAGCAGCTCCCTGGCTAGCGGGGGGGCCGTTACCGGGGAGCTGTTTTTT.

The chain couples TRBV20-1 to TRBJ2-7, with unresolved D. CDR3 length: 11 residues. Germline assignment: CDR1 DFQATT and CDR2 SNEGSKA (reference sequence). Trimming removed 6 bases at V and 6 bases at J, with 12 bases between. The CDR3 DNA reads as TGCAGTGCCACCAACTTAGCCGAGCAGTACTTC. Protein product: CSATNLAEQYF.

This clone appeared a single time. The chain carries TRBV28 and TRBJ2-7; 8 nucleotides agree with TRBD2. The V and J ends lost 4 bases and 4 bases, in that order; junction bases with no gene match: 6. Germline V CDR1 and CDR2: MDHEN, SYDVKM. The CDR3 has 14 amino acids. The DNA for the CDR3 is TGTGCCAGCAGTTCGGGGACTAGTAGGTACGAGCAGTACTTC. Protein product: CASSSGTSRYEQYF.

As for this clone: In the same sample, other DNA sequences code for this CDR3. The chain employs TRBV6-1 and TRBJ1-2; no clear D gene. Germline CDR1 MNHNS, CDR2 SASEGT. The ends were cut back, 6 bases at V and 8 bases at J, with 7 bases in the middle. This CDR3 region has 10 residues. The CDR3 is CASRRGGYTF. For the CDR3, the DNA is TGTGCCAGCAGAAGAGGGGGCTACACCTTC.

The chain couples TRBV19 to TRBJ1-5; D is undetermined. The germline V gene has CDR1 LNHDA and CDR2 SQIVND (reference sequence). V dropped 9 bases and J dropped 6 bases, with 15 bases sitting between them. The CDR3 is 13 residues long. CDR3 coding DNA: TGTGCCAGCCAAACTGTCGAGGCTCAGCCCCAGCATTTT. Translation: CASQTVEAQPQHF. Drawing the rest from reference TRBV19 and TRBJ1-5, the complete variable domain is DGGITQSPKYLFRKEGQNVTLSCEQNLNHDAMYWYRQDPGQGLRLIYYSQIVNDFQKGDIAEGYSVSREKKESFPLTVTSAQKNPTAFYLCASQTVEAQPQHFGDGTRLSIL.

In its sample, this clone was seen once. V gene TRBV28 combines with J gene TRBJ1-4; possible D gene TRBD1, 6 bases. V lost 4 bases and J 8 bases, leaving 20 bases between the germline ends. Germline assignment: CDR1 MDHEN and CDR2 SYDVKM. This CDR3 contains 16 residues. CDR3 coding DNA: TGTGCCAGCAGTTCCCCCCGGGGGGGGCGCCGAGAAAAACTGTTTTTT. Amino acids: CASSSPRGGRREKLFF.

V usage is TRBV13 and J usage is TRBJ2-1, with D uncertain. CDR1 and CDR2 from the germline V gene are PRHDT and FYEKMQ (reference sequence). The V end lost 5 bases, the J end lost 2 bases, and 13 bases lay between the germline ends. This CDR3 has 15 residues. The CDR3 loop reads CASSPTGITYNEQFF. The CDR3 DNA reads TGTGCCAGCAGCCCTACTGGGATTACCTACAATGAGCAGTTCTTC.

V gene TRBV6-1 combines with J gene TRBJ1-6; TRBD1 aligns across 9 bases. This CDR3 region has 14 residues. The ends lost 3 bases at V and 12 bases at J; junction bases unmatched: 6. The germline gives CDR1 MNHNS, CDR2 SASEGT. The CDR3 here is CASSDGTGFLPLHF. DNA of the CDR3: TGTGCCAGCAGTGACGGGACAGGGTTCTTACCCCTCCACTTT.

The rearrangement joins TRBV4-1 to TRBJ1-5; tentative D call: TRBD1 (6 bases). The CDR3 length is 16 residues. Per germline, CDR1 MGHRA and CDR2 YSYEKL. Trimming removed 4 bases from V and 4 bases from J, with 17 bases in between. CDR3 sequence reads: CASSLGEDSRNQPQHF. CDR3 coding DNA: TGCGCCAGCAGCCTGGGGGAGGACAGCCGAAATCAGCCCCAGCATTTT.

The CDR3 sequence: CASSVEGGAGEKLFF. The CDR3 region has the DNA TGTGCCAGCAGCGTAGAGGGGGGCGCCGGAGAAAAACTGTTTTTT. V is TRBV9 and J is TRBJ1-4, with TRBD1 as a possible D gene (6 bases). The length of the CDR3 is 15 residues. The germline gives CDR1 SGDLS, CDR2 YYNGEE. V gave up 0 bases and J gave up 8 bases, with 14 bases separating them.

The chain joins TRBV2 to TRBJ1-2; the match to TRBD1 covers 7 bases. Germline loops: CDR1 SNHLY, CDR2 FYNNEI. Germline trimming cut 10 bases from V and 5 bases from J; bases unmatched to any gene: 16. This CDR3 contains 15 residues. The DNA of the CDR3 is TGTGCCACCTCGTCCGAGGAGGGGGCGCTTTATGGCTACACCTTC. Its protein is CATSSEEGALYGYTF.

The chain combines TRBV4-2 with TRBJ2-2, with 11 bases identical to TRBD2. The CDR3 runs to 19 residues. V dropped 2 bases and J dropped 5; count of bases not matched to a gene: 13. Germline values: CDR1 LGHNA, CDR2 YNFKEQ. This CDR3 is CASSQRLPLAGDLTGELFF. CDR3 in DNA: TGTGCCAGCAGCCAAAGGCTCCCACTAGCGGGGGATCTGACCGGGGAGCTGTTTTTT.

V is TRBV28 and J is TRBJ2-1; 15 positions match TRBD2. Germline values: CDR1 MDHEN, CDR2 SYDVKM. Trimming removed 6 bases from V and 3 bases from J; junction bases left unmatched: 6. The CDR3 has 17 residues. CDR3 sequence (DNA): TGTGCCAGCAGGCCCGGGACTAGCGGGAGGAGCTACAATGAGCAGTTCTTC. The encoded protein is CASRPGTSGRSYNEQFF. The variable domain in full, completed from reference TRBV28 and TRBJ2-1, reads DVKVTQSSRYLVKRTGEKVFLECVQDMDHENMFWYRQDPGLGLRLIYFSYDVKMKEKGDIPEGYSVSREKKERFSLILESASTNQTSMYLCASRPGTSGRSYNEQFFGPGTRLTVL.

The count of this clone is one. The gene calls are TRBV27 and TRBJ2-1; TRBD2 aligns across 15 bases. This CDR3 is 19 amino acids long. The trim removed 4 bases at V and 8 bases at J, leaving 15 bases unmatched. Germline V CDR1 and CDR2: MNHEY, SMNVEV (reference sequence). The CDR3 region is CASSSRGTSGRRDGDEQFF. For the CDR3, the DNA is TGTGCCAGCAGTTCCCGGGGGACTAGCGGGAGGAGGGACGGGGATGAGCAGTTCTTC.

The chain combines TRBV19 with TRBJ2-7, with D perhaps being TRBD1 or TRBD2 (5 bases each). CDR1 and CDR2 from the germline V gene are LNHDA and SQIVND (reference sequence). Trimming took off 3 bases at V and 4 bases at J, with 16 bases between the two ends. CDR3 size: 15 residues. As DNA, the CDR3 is TGTGCCAGTAGTATGGCGAGGGGCCGGGGTTACGAGCAGTACTTC. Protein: CASSMARGRGYEQYF.

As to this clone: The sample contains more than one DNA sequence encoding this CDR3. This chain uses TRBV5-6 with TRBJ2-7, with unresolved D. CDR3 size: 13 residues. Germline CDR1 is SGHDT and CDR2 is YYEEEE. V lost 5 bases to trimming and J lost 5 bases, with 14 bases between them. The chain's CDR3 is CASSHYNRDEQYF. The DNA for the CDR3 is TGTGCCAGCAGTCACTACAACCGGGACGAGCAGTACTTC. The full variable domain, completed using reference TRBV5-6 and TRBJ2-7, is DAGVTQSPTHLIKTRGQQVTLRCSPKSGHDTVSWYQQALGQGPQFIFQYYEEEERQRGNFPDRFSGHQFPNYSSELNVNALLLGDSALYLCASSHYNRDEQYFGPGTRLTVT.

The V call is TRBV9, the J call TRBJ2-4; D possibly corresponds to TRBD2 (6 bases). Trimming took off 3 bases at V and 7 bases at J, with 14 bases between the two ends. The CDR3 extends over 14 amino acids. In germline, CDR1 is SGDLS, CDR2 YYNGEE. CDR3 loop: CASSEGLGRNIQYF. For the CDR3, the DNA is TGTGCCAGCAGCGAGGGACTGGGCCGTAACATTCAGTACTTC.

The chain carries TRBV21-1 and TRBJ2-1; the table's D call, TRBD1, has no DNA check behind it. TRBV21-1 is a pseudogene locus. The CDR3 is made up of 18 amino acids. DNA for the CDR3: TGTGCCAGCAGCAAACGCCCGGGACAGGGTTTTCCCTACAATGAGCAGTTCTTC. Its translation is CASSKRPGQGFPYNEQFF.